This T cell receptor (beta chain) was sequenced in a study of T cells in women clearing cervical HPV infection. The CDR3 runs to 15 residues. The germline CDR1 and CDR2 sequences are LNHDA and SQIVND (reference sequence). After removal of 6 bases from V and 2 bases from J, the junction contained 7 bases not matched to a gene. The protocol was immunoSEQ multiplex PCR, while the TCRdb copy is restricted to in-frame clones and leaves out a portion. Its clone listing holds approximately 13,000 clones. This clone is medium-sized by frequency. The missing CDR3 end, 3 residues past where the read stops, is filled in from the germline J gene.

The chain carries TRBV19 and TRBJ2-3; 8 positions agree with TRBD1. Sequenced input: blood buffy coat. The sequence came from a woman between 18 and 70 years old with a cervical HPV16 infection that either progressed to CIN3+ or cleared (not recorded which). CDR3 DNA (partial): TGTGCCAGTAGGGACAGGGTTGGGGACACAGATACG. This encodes CASRDRVGDTDT. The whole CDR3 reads CASRDRVGDTDTQYF.